This T cell receptor (beta chain) was captured in a study of cytomegalovirus exposure and HLA in healthy donors. PCR employed 60 Vbeta and 13 Jbeta primers. TCRdb keeps only in-frame clones here, not all; method: immunoSEQ multiplex PCR. The sample lists about 83,000 clones; around 70% were seen once. Study outcomes and limitations: It was only CMV serostatus that was available as immune exposure information.

Turning to this clone: Its antigen remains unknown.

The TCR originated in a man aged 60-69 years in good health and CMV-seronegative. The sequenced sample consisted of PBMCs.

DNA for the CDR3: TGTGCCAGCGCCGGGACAGGGAGCGATCAGCCCCAGCATTTT. Translation: CASAGTGSDQPQHF. This rearrangement joins TRBV4-2 to TRBJ1-5; 9 bases line up with TRBD1. Looked up from germline, CDR1 is LGHNA and CDR2 is YNFKEQ. CDR3 length: 14 amino acids. The J segment lost 5 bases and the V segment lost 8 bases, leaving 7 bases of the junction unmatched.